The 10 T cell receptor beta chains below all came from one sample that was sequenced in a study of spatial heterogeneity in lung cancer. Study conclusions and caveats: The number of expanded tumor alpha and beta chains correlated with mutation number.

TCRdb re-analysed the 5' RACE reads in MiXCR, keeping a single row per CDR3 protein. The sample has thousands of distinct CDR3 sequences, less than 8% seen once; the top ten hold roughly 11%. Antigen specificity for these receptors is unknown. Time point reported: sample taken at primary tumor resection. The sequenced sample was lung tumor tissue, obtained at surgery. Source of these receptors: a female donor with early-stage non-small cell lung cancer.

Judged by abundance, this clonotype is large. The rearrangement joins TRBV12-3 or TRBV12-4 to TRBJ2-6, with D maybe TRBD2 (6 bases). Trimming left V 7 bases short and J 11 bases short, with 18 bases between. This CDR3 is 14 amino acids long. The CDR3 region is CASNLLGRFHVLTF. In DNA form, the CDR3 reads TGTGCCAGCAACCTTCTCGGGAGATTCCACGTCCTGACTTTC.

This clonotype has at least ten counts. For the CDR3, the DNA is TGTGCCAGCAGCCAAGGGCAGGCGGTAAACACCGGGGAGCTGTTTTTT. This encodes CASSQGQAVNTGELFF. V is TRBV3-1 and J is TRBJ2-2; no definite D call. CDR1 and CDR2 (germline): LGHDT, YNNKEL (reference sequence). The CDR3 runs to 16 residues. Trimming cost V 1 base and J 2 bases, with 11 bases left between them.

This clonotype ranks as medium-sized. The V call is TRBV29-1, the J call TRBJ2-5; D perhaps matches TRBD1 (5 bases). The CDR3 covers 14 residues. Deletions cut 3 bases from V and 1 base from J, with 12 bases between. Per germline, CDR1 SQVTM and CDR2 ANQGSEA. CDR3 sequence (DNA): TGCAGCGTTGAGGCCAGGGTTTCCCAAGAGACCCAGTACTTC. Protein sequence: CSVEARVSQETQYF.

This clonotype is medium-sized. This chain joins TRBV30 and TRBJ1-2, with a tentative D call TRBD1 (5 bases). The V end lost 5 bases, the J end lost 5 bases, and 12 bases lay between the germline ends. Germline lookup yields CDR1 GTSNPN and CDR2 SVGIG (reference sequence). CDR3 length equals 12 residues. The DNA for the CDR3 is TGTGCCTGGGAGCCAGGGTCTTATGGCTACACCTTC. Protein sequence: CAWEPGSYGYTF.

This clonotype was counted between two and nine times. The chain carries TRBV9 and TRBJ2-2; D is perhaps TRBD2 (6 bases). The CDR3 extends over 16 amino acids. V was pared by 0 bases and J by 2 bases, with 11 bases between. Per the germline V gene, CDR1 is SGDLS and CDR2 is YYNGEE. The CDR3 nucleotides are TGTGCCAGCAGCGTAGGTGGAGGGTACAACACCGGGGAGCTGTTTTTT. Translation: CASSVGGGYNTGELFF.

A note on this clonotype: A read error may be the cause here, since a much bigger clone is one base away. V usage is TRBV7-6 and J usage is TRBJ2-5; D unresolved. The germline CDR1 and CDR2 sequences are SGHVS and FNYEAQ. The CDR3 totals 13 residues. In DNA form, the CDR3 reads TGTGTCAGCAGCCGAATGGCTTGGGAGACCCAGTACTTC. Protein sequence: CVSSRMAWETQYF. Using reference TRBV7-6 and TRBJ2-5 for the parts outside the CDR3, the full variable domain is GAGVSQSPRYKVTKRGQDVALRCDPISGHVSLYWYRQALGQGPEFLTYFNYEAQQDKSGLPNDRFSAERPEGSISTLTIQRTEQRDSAMYRCVSSRMAWETQYFGPGTRLLVL.

This clonotype qualifies as medium-sized (0.01 to 0.1%). The J gene is TRBJ2-1, the V gene TRBV29-1, with D perhaps matching TRBD2 (5 bases). The CDR3 totals 15 residues. Deletions cut 1 base from V and 3 bases from J, with 13 bases between. Germline-derived CDR1 and CDR2 are SQVTM and ANQGSEA. CDR3 in amino acids: CSVEVGRRLYNEQFF. DNA for the CDR3: TGCAGCGTTGAAGTAGGGAGACGGCTCTACAATGAGCAGTTCTTC.

By share, this clonotype ranks as medium-sized. V gene TRBV10-3 combines with J gene TRBJ1-5; D is unresolved. Trimming left V 1 base short and J 2 bases short, with 12 bases between. Germline values: CDR1 ENHRY, CDR2 SYGVKD. The CDR3 totals 16 residues. The CDR3 region is CAISELEGFGNQPQHF. The CDR3 DNA follows: TGTGCCATCAGTGAGTTGGAAGGTTTCGGCAATCAGCCCCAGCATTTT.

This clonotype is classed as medium-sized. The chain uses TRBV28 and TRBJ2-7; no definite D call. Germline V gene sequence: CDR1 MDHEN, CDR2 SYDVKM. CDR3 size: 12 residues. V gave up 6 bases and J gave up 0 bases, with 6 bases separating them. CDR3 nucleotide sequence: TGTGCCAGCAGGACAAGCTCCTACGAGCAGTACTTC. The encoded protein is CASRTSSYEQYF.

In its sample, this clonotype ranks as medium-sized. The chain couples TRBV7-2 to TRBJ1-5; perhaps TRBD1 as D (5 bases). CDR3 length: 16 residues. Germline values: CDR1 SGHTA, CDR2 FQGNSA. Trimming left V 1 base short and J 0 bases short, with 10 bases between. This CDR3 is CASSLEGPGSNQPQHF. CDR3 coding DNA: TGTGCCAGCAGCTTAGAGGGGCCAGGTAGCAATCAGCCCCAGCATTTT. The full variable domain, its missing parts supplied by reference TRBV7-2 and TRBJ1-5, is GAGVSQSPSNKVTEKGKDVELRCDPISGHTALYWYRQSLGQGLEFLIYFQGNSAPDKSGLPSDRFSAERTGGSVSTLTIQRTQQEDSAVYLCASSLEGPGSNQPQHFGDGTRLSIL.